These T cell receptor beta chains were read from a single sample in a study of blood T cell repertoires in COVID-19. The assay was immunoSEQ multiplex PCR, and TCRdb's table has in-frame clones only and misses some. The sample lists 45,000 to 60,000 clones, around 72% occurring once. The material sequenced was peripheral blood. The receptor source for this set is a human donor with active or convalescent COVID-19. The donor label of this sample is uncertain. Each CDR3 is given with its conserved first and last residue. The order of the fields is clone size, D gene, J gene, V gene, CDR3 DNA, CDR3 protein. A D gene is named only where the DNA matches it firmly. Clone size is given for some rows only: seen once, a few or many times, or a class if the clone is expanded.

size: NA; D: TRBD1; J: TRBJ2-4; V: TRBV6-1; DNA: TGTGCCAGCAGTGAAGGGGGACAGGGGGGATTGACTCAGTACTTC; CDR3: CASSEGGQGGLTQYF
size: NA; D: TRBD2; J: TRBJ2-7; V: TRBV28; DNA: TGTGCCAGCAGTTTAGGGAGCGGGGGACTCCCTCCCTACGAGCAGTACTTC; CDR3: CASSLGSGGLPPYEQYF
size: NA; D: NA; J: TRBJ1-3; V: TRBV9; DNA: TGTGCCAGCAGCGTAGAGCGAAACACCATATATTTT; CDR3: CASSVERNTIYF
size: NA; D: NA; J: TRBJ2-3; V: TRBV12-5; DNA: TGTGCTAGTGGTTTGGCGCAACTAGGCGGACTCCCAGATACGCAGTATTTT; CDR3: CASGLAQLGGLPDTQYF
size: NA; D: NA; J: TRBJ2-7; V: TRBV21-1; DNA: TGTGCCAGCAGCAAAGCGAACCGGGACAGACTTTACGAGCAGTACTTC; CDR3: CASSKANRDRLYEQYF
size: NA; D: TRBD2; J: TRBJ2-2; V: TRBV9; DNA: TGTGCCAGCAGCGTAGGCGGAGCGGGAGGGCTCACCGGGGAGCTGTTTTTT; CDR3: CASSVGGAGGLTGELFF
size: NA; D: TRBD2; J: TRBJ2-2; V: TRBV24-1; DNA: TGTGCCACCTTTGGGGGGGCGAACACCGGGGAGCTGTTTTTT; CDR3: CATFGGANTGELFF
size: NA; D: NA; J: TRBJ2-1; V: TRBV5-6; DNA: TGTGCCAGCAGCTCACTCCTTAGTGCTGAGCAGTTCTTC; CDR3: CASSSLLSAEQFF
size: once; D: NA; J: TRBJ2-1; V: TRBV11-1; DNA: TGTGCCAGCAGCCGCGAGACCGGGATTAGGAATGAGCAGTTCTTC; CDR3: CASSRETGIRNEQFF
size: few; D: TRBD1; J: TRBJ1-6; V: TRBV30; DNA: TGTGCCTCGGGACAGACAAATTCACCCCTCCACTTT; CDR3: CASGQTNSPLHF
size: NA; D: TRBD2; J: TRBJ2-5; V: TRBV7-8; DNA: TGTGCCAGCAGCACTGGGACTAGCGGGAGGCCCCGGCCGAACTTC; CDR3: CASSTGTSGRPRPNF
size: NA; D: NA; J: TRBJ1-1; V: TRBV5-5; DNA: TGTGCCAGCAGCTTGACACTCGGGAGTCGGGGGAGGGACACTGAAGCTTTCTTT; CDR3: CASSLTLGSRGRDTEAFF
size: NA; D: TRBD2; J: TRBJ2-5; V: TRBV7-3; DNA: TGTGCCAGCAGCACTAGCGGAAAAGAGACCCAGTACTTC; CDR3: CASSTSGKETQYF
size: NA; D: NA; J: TRBJ1-2; V: TRBV30; DNA: TGTGCCTGGAGTCCCGACAGGTTAAACTATGGCTACACCTTC; CDR3: CAWSPDRLNYGYTF
size: NA; D: NA; J: TRBJ2-7; V: TRBV7-3; DNA: TGTGCCAGCAGCTTAATGGGGGGCTACGAGCAGTACTTC; CDR3: CASSLMGGYEQYF
size: NA; D: NA; J: TRBJ2-5; V: TRBV7-2; DNA: TGTGCCAGCAGCTTAGTGGTAATAGGAGTACAAGAGACCCAGTACTTC; CDR3: CASSLVVIGVQETQYF
size: NA; D: NA; J: TRBJ2-1; V: TRBV5-5; DNA: TGTGCCAGCAGCAGCGGACAGCCAGCTTACAATGAGCAGTTCTTC; CDR3: CASSSGQPAYNEQFF
size: NA; D: TRBD1; J: TRBJ1-5; V: TRBV24-1; DNA: TGTGCCACCAGTCCGGGACAGCTCAATCAGCCCCAGCATTTT; CDR3: CATSPGQLNQPQHF
size: few; D: NA; J: TRBJ1-5; V: TRBV7-9; DNA: TGTGCCAGCAGCCGAGTCGACACGGGGGGCAATCAGCCCCAGCATTTT; CDR3: CASSRVDTGGNQPQHF
size: NA; D: NA; J: TRBJ2-2; V: TRBV7-2; DNA: TGTGCCAGCAGTCGGTTTAGCGGCACCACCGGGGAGCTGTTTTTT; CDR3: CASSRFSGTTGELFF
size: NA; D: NA; J: TRBJ2-5; V: TRBV5-1; DNA: TGCGCCAGCAGCTTGGCCGAGATTGGGCCAGGGGAGACCCAGTACTTC; CDR3: CASSLAEIGPGETQYF
size: few; D: NA; J: TRBJ1-1; V: TRBV15; DNA: TGTGCCACCAGCCAAGGAACAGTGAACACTGAAGCTTTCTTT; CDR3: CATSQGTVNTEAFF
size: NA; D: TRBD2; J: TRBJ2-7; V: TRBV15; DNA: TGTGCCACCAGCAGGGGGACTAGCGGGAGGCCCTACGAGCAGTACTTC; CDR3: CATSRGTSGRPYEQYF
size: few; D: NA; J: TRBJ2-7; V: TRBV6-1; DNA: TGTGCCAGCAGTGATACCCCTACAGGGACCTACGAGCAGTACTTC; CDR3: CASSDTPTGTYEQYF
size: NA; D: NA; J: TRBJ2-3; V: TRBV28; DNA: TGTGCCAGCCTTGACTCTAGCACAGATACGCAGTATTTT; CDR3: CASLDSSTDTQYF
size: many; D: NA; J: TRBJ2-7; V: TRBV13; DNA: TGTGCCAGCAGCCCGGAGGGCAGGGGGTACGAGCAGTACTTC; CDR3: CASSPEGRGYEQYF
size: NA; D: NA; J: TRBJ2-3; V: TRBV12-3/TRBV12-4; DNA: TGTGCCAGCAGAAGACTGCCAGATACGCAGTATTTT; CDR3: CASRRLPDTQYF
size: NA; D: NA; J: TRBJ2-7; V: TRBV19; DNA: TGTGCCAGTAGTGAGTCGGTCTCCTACGAGCAGTACTTC; CDR3: CASSESVSYEQYF
size: few; D: TRBD1; J: TRBJ2-3; V: TRBV19; DNA: TGTGCCAGTAGTCCGGGACAGGGAACAGATACGCAGTATTTT; CDR3: CASSPGQGTDTQYF
size: NA; D: TRBD1; J: TRBJ1-1; V: TRBV4-1; DNA: TGCGCCAGCAGCCATTGGACAGGGAAGACAGATGAAGCTTTCTTT; CDR3: CASSHWTGKTDEAFF
size: once; D: TRBD1; J: TRBJ2-7; V: TRBV9; DNA: TGTGCCAGCAGCGGACCCGGACAGGGGGCCTTTGCGGGCGAGCAGTACTTC; CDR3: CASSGPGQGAFAGEQYF
size: NA; D: TRBD1; J: TRBJ1-3; V: TRBV5-5; DNA: TGTGCCAGCAACCCACTTGGGACAGGGATGGACACCATATATTTT; CDR3: CASNPLGTGMDTIYF
size: NA; D: TRBD1; J: TRBJ1-6; V: TRBV7-9; DNA: TGTGCCAGCGTCCCGAGGGACAGCTCCTATAATTCACCCCTCCACTTT; CDR3: CASVPRDSSYNSPLHF
size: NA; D: TRBD2; J: TRBJ2-3; V: TRBV11-2; DNA: TGTGCCAGCACCACTTGGACTAGCGGGAGTGCAGATACGCAGTATTTT; CDR3: CASTTWTSGSADTQYF
size: NA; D: TRBD2; J: TRBJ2-4; V: TRBV30; DNA: TGTGCCTGGACTGGGGGGGAGAACATTCAGTACTTC; CDR3: CAWTGGENIQYF
size: NA; D: TRBD1; J: TRBJ1-3; V: TRBV28; DNA: TGTGCCAGCAGTTCTCCACGACAGGGGCAAGGAAACACCATATATTTT; CDR3: CASSSPRQGQGNTIYF
size: few; D: NA; J: TRBJ2-1; V: TRBV15; DNA: TGTGCCACCAGCAGATTGCAGTCCTACAATGAGCAGTTCTTC; CDR3: CATSRLQSYNEQFF
size: NA; D: NA; J: TRBJ1-3; V: TRBV6-5; DNA: TGTGCCAGCAGCCCCAGACAGGAATCCACCATATATTTT; CDR3: CASSPRQESTIYF
size: NA; D: TRBD1; J: TRBJ2-2; V: TRBV5-6; DNA: TGTGCCAGCAGCGGGACAGGCCTGCAGAACACCGGGGAGCTGTTTTTT; CDR3: CASSGTGLQNTGELFF
size: few; D: NA; J: TRBJ2-7; V: TRBV5-1; DNA: TGCGCCAGCAGCTTGGAAGCAGGCCTAACCTCCTACGAGCAGTACTTC; CDR3: CASSLEAGLTSYEQYF
size: NA; D: NA; J: TRBJ1-2; V: TRBV6-1; DNA: TGTGCCAGCAGTGAGGTCTTAAAAGGGGCTGGCTACACCTTC; CDR3: CASSEVLKGAGYTF
size: NA; D: NA; J: TRBJ2-3; V: TRBV5-1; DNA: TGCGCCAGCAGGGGGGCCACCGTGGGCGGAGATACGCAGTATTTT; CDR3: CASRGATVGGDTQYF
size: NA; D: TRBD1; J: TRBJ2-3; V: TRBV27; DNA: TGTGCCAGCAGTTTCAGACAGGGGGTCACAGATACGCAGTATTTT; CDR3: CASSFRQGVTDTQYF
size: NA; D: TRBD2; J: TRBJ2-4; V: TRBV3-1/TRBV3-2; DNA: TGTGCCAGCAGCCGAAGGGTCCTAGCGGGAGGGCCGAGTGTAAACATTCAGTACTTC; CDR3: CASSRRVLAGGPSVNIQYF
size: NA; D: NA; J: TRBJ2-5; V: TRBV19; DNA: TGTGCCAGTACCCCCGGCGGAGGGGATCTGGAGACCCAGTACTTC; CDR3: CASTPGGGDLETQYF
size: NA; D: NA; J: TRBJ2-1; V: TRBV7-2; DNA: TGTGCCAGCAGCTCCTTAAGCGGGCCGGGCTATAATGAGCAGTTCTTC; CDR3: CASSSLSGPGYNEQFF